Each of the 4 T cell receptor beta chains below was sequenced from the same sample in a study of response to subunit inactivated influenza vaccine. TCRdb called the RT-PCR reads again in MiXCR, with one record for every CDR3 protein. This table has 500,000 to 600,000 distinct CDR3 sequences, around 15% appearing once. Sample: PBMCs from blood, taken about 11 days after vaccination. All receptors derive from a man in his fifties who received an inactivated influenza vaccine.

This clonotype was found many times. The V call is TRBV5-5, the J call TRBJ2-1; D is uncertain. Germline CDR1 is SGHKS and CDR2 is YYEKEE (reference sequence). CDR3 length: 13 residues. V dropped 4 bases and J dropped 5 bases, with 10 bases sitting between them. In nucleotides, the CDR3 is TGTGCCAGCAGCCGGACGGTAAACAATGAGCAGTTCTTC. Protein sequence: CASSRTVNNEQFF.

This clonotype has a handful of counts. The J gene is TRBJ2-7, the V gene TRBV7-9, with 9 bases that match TRBD1. J lost 4 bases, V lost 5 bases, and 9 bases had no gene match. CDR1 and CDR2 from the germline V gene are SEHNR and FQNEAQ (reference sequence). The CDR3 is made up of 15 amino acids. The CDR3 region has the DNA TGTGCCAGCAGCGGTTGGGGGACAGGGTCGTACGAGCAGTACTTC. This gives the protein CASSGWGTGSYEQYF.

The genes are TRBV9 and TRBJ2-7; D uncertain. The germline V gene encodes CDR1 SGDLS and CDR2 YYNGEE. The CDR3 has 11 amino acids. V gave up 0 bases and J gave up 6 bases, with 4 bases separating them. The CDR3 nucleotides read TGTGCCAGCAGCGTAGCTCTCGAGCAGTACTTC. Translation: CASSVALEQYF.

This clonotype was seen only a few times. The chain joins TRBV7-9 to TRBJ2-7; D might be TRBD1 (6 bases). The CDR3 is 15 residues long. CDR1 is SEHNR, CDR2 FQNEAQ, per germline (reference sequence). V gave up 4 bases and J gave up 5 bases, with 18 bases separating them. The CDR3 DNA sequence: TGTGCCAGCAGCTCAGACAGGATACTTACTAACGAGCAGTACTTC. This codes for CASSSDRILTNEQYF. The entire variable domain, with the rest obtained from reference TRBV7-9 and TRBJ2-7, is as follows: DTGVSQNPRHKITKRGQNVTFRCDPISEHNRLYWYRQTLGQGPEFLTYFQNEAQLEKSRLLSDRFSAERPKGSFSTLEIQRTEQGDSAMYLCASSSDRILTNEQYFGPGTRLTVT.